This TCR beta chain was captured by sequencing in a study of T cell changes during pregnancy in multiple sclerosis. V lost 4 bases and J 6 bases, leaving 13 bases between the germline ends. This CDR3 has 13 residues. The V gene's germline CDR1 is MNHNY and CDR2 SVGAGI (reference sequence). This clone has only one observation. The method was immunoSEQ multiplex PCR; TCRdb's version includes in-frame clones alone and lacks a portion of them. The sample lists 65,000 to 75,000 clones, approximately 92% seen once, with roughly 3.2% in the top ten. The chain uses TRBV6-6 and TRBJ2-7, with D perhaps TRBD2 (7 bases). Sequences were derived from CD8+ T cells from peripheral blood mononuclear cells, sampled in the third trimester of pregnancy. The source is a female donor in good health, enrolled as a control in a pregnancy study. Written as DNA, the CDR3 is TGTGCCAGCAGTTTGGGGGGGGCCAGCGAGCAGTACTTC. Protein sequence: CASSLGGASEQYF.